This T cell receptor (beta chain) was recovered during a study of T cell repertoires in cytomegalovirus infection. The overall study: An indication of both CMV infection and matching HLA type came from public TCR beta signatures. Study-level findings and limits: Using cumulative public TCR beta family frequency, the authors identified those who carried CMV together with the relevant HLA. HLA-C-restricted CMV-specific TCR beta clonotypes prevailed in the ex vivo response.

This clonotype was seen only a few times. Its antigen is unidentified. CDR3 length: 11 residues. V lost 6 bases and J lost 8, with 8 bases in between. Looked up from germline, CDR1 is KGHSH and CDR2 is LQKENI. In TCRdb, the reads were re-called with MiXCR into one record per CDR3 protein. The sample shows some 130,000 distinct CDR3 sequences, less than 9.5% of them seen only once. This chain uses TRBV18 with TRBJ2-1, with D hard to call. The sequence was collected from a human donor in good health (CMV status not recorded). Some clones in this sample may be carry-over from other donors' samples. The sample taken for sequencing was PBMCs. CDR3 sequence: CASSPLDEQFF. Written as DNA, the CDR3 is TGTGCCAGCTCTCCCTTAGATGAGCAGTTCTTC. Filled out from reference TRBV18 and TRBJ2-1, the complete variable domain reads NAGVMQNPRHLVRRRGQEARLRCSPMKGHSHVYWYRQLPEEGLKFMVYLQKENIIDESGMPKERFSAEFPKEGPSILRIQQVVRGDSAAYFCASSPLDEQFFGPGTRLTVL.